Listed below are T cell receptor beta chains from one sample, sequenced in a study of T cells in Graves' hyperthyroidism and ophthalmopathy. TCRdb called the multiplex PCR reads again in MiXCR, with one record for every CDR3 protein. The sample lists roughly 260,000 distinct CDR3 sequences, about 14% occurring once. Source material: blood. Source of these receptors: a woman aged 40 to 49 with Graves' hyperthyroidism that later progressed to Graves' ophthalmopathy. Each CDR3 is given with its conserved first and last residue. The order of the fields is V gene, D gene, clone size, J gene, CDR3 protein, CDR3 DNA. The D gene is left open where the match is weak. The listing skips clone size in some rows; elsewhere it reads once, few, many or a size class.

V: TRBV3-1
D: NA
size: many
J: TRBJ2-7
CDR3: CASSQENRPYEQYF
DNA: TGTGCCAGCAGCCAAGAAAACAGACCCTACGAGCAGTACTTC

V: TRBV3-1
D: NA
size: many
J: TRBJ1-6
CDR3: CASSHTGMRSTPLHF
DNA: TGTGCCAGCAGCCACACAGGGATGCGGAGTACACCCCTCCACTTT

V: TRBV4-1
D: TRBD1
size: many
J: TRBJ1-1
CDR3: CASSHPDREGAEAFF
DNA: TGCGCCAGCAGCCACCCGGACAGGGAAGGCGCTGAAGCTTTCTTT

V: TRBV30
D: NA
size: many
J: TRBJ2-2
CDR3: CAWSVSGLDTGELFF
DNA: TGTGCCTGGAGTGTAAGTGGACTGGACACCGGGGAGCTGTTTTTT

V: TRBV9
D: TRBD1
size: many
J: TRBJ2-5
CDR3: CASSVVGGEGETQYF
DNA: TGTGCCAGCAGCGTAGTAGGGGGCGAAGGGGAGACCCAGTACTTC

V: TRBV19
D: TRBD2
size: NA
J: TRBJ2-3
CDR3: CASSISGRVTDTQYF
DNA: TGTGCCAGTAGTATTAGCGGGAGGGTCACAGATACGCAGTATTTT

V: TRBV12-3/TRBV12-4
D: TRBD1
size: many
J: TRBJ1-1
CDR3: CASSSTGAVTEAFF
DNA: TGTGCCAGCAGTTCGACAGGGGCGGTCACTGAAGCTTTCTTT

V: TRBV7-9
D: TRBD2
size: many
J: TRBJ2-1
CDR3: CASSPMTSLAITYNEQFF
DNA: TGTGCCAGCAGCCCGATGACTAGCTTAGCTATTACTTACAATGAGCAGTTCTTC

V: TRBV13
D: TRBD2
size: many
J: TRBJ2-7
CDR3: CASSTQLDPLAGVSYEQYF
DNA: TGTGCCAGCAGCACCCAACTTGACCCGCTAGCGGGAGTTTCCTACGAGCAGTACTTC

V: TRBV7-9
D: TRBD1
size: many
J: TRBJ1-6
CDR3: CASSHQTGEGSSPLHF
DNA: TGTGCCAGCAGCCACCAAACAGGGGAGGGAAGCTCACCCCTCCACTTT

V: TRBV7-8
D: NA
size: many
J: TRBJ2-1
CDR3: CASSPSSVTGSYNEQFF
DNA: TGTGCCAGCAGCCCCTCAAGCGTGACAGGCTCCTACAATGAGCAGTTCTTC

V: TRBV28
D: NA
size: many
J: TRBJ1-1
CDR3: CATVDTEAFF
DNA: TGTGCCACGGTTGACACTGAAGCTTTCTTT

V: TRBV28
D: NA
size: many
J: TRBJ2-1
CDR3: CASSLGSTDYNEQFF
DNA: TGTGCCAGCAGTTTGGGGTCTACCGATTACAATGAGCAGTTCTTC

V: TRBV20-1
D: NA
size: many
J: TRBJ2-5
CDR3: CSARAGFPRDQKETQYF
DNA: TGCAGTGCTAGAGCTGGGTTTCCCCGGGACCAGAAGGAGACCCAGTACTTC

V: TRBV20-1
D: NA
size: many
J: TRBJ2-7
CDR3: CSAPLSYEQYF
DNA: TGCAGTGCCCCTCTTTCCTACGAGCAGTACTTC

V: TRBV5-1
D: NA
size: NA
J: TRBJ2-7
CDR3: CASSLEQGETYEQYF
DNA: TGCGCCAGCAGCTTGGAACAGGGAGAAACCTACGAGCAGTACTTC

V: TRBV28
D: TRBD2
size: many
J: TRBJ2-5
CDR3: CASSWGLAGSKTQYF
DNA: TGTGCCAGCAGTTGGGGACTAGCGGGATCCAAGACCCAGTACTTC

V: TRBV6-1
D: TRBD2
size: many
J: TRBJ2-7
CDR3: CASSVQLAGGPYEQYF
DNA: TGTGCCAGCAGTGTACAACTAGCGGGAGGGCCCTACGAGCAGTACTTC

V: TRBV5-8
D: NA
size: many
J: TRBJ2-2
CDR3: CASSGRYLTNTGELFF
DNA: TGTGCCAGCAGCGGAAGGTACCTAACGAACACCGGGGAGCTGTTTTTT

V: TRBV27
D: NA
size: NA
J: TRBJ2-1
CDR3: CASSDRGRGGHNEQFF
DNA: TGTGCCAGCAGTGATCGGGGGCGGGGAGGACACAATGAGCAGTTCTTC

V: TRBV12-3/TRBV12-4
D: TRBD2
size: many
J: TRBJ2-1
CDR3: CASSGLAESYNEQFF
DNA: TGTGCCAGCAGTGGACTAGCGGAATCCTACAATGAGCAGTTCTTC

V: TRBV10-1
D: TRBD1
size: NA
J: TRBJ2-7
CDR3: CASSNLTGGGEQYF
DNA: TGCGCTAGCAGTAACCTTACAGGGGGCGGCGAGCAGTACTTC

V: TRBV19
D: NA
size: many
J: TRBJ2-2
CDR3: CASSISTGNTGELFF
DNA: TGTGCCAGTAGTATTTCGACAGGGAACACCGGGGAGCTGTTTTTT

V: TRBV5-1
D: NA
size: many
J: TRBJ1-5
CDR3: CASSRGATNQPQHF
DNA: TGCGCCAGCTCTCGGGGAGCGACAAATCAGCCCCAGCATTTT

V: TRBV7-9
D: NA
size: NA
J: TRBJ2-1
CDR3: CASSLENYNEQFF
DNA: TGTGCCAGCAGCTTAGAAAACTACAATGAGCAGTTCTTC

V: TRBV19
D: TRBD1
size: NA
J: TRBJ1-1
CDR3: CASKQGYTEAFF
DNA: TGTGCCAGTAAACAGGGGTACACTGAAGCTTTCTTT

V: TRBV27
D: NA
size: NA
J: TRBJ2-7
CDR3: CASSLWGANGEQYF
DNA: TGTGCCAGCAGTTTATGGGGGGCCAATGGAGAGCAGTACTTC

V: TRBV7-9
D: NA
size: many
J: TRBJ2-1
CDR3: CASSLEEGVYNEQFF
DNA: TGTGCCAGCAGCTTAGAGGAGGGGGTCTACAATGAGCAGTTCTTC

V: TRBV18
D: NA
size: many
J: TRBJ2-7
CDR3: CASSPRRDLLGEQYF
DNA: TGTGCCAGCTCACCGCGCCGGGACCTCCTGGGGGAGCAGTACTTC

V: TRBV20-1
D: NA
size: many
J: TRBJ2-1
CDR3: CSARTAVEQFF
DNA: TGCAGTGCCAGGACAGCCGTCGAGCAGTTCTTC

V: TRBV28
D: NA
size: many
J: TRBJ2-7
CDR3: CASSLTRTVSYEQYF
DNA: TGTGCCAGCAGTCTAACCCGGACAGTCTCCTACGAGCAGTACTTC

V: TRBV2
D: NA
size: many
J: TRBJ1-2
CDR3: CASSELRSF
DNA: TGTGCCAGCAGTGAACTTCGATCCTTC

V: TRBV19
D: TRBD2
size: once
J: TRBJ2-1
CDR3: CASSTTSGDVNEQFF
DNA: TGTGCCAGTAGTACTACTAGCGGGGACGTTAATGAGCAGTTCTTC

V: TRBV13
D: NA
size: many
J: TRBJ2-2
CDR3: CASSLEAAANTGELFF
DNA: TGTGCCAGCAGCTTAGAGGCGGCAGCGAACACCGGGGAGCTGTTTTTT

V: TRBV27
D: TRBD1
size: many
J: TRBJ1-2
CDR3: CASSTTDRGGYTF
DNA: TGTGCCAGCAGTACAACAGACAGGGGCGGCTACACCTTC

V: TRBV6-2/TRBV6-3
D: NA
size: many
J: TRBJ1-1
CDR3: CASRRGTAQATEAFF
DNA: TGTGCCAGCAGGAGGGGGACGGCACAGGCCACTGAAGCTTTCTTT

V: TRBV12-5
D: NA
size: many
J: TRBJ2-1
CDR3: CASGLSSSLDEQFF
DNA: TGTGCTAGTGGTTTATCTAGCTCCTTGGATGAGCAGTTCTTC

V: TRBV7-9
D: NA
size: many
J: TRBJ2-7
CDR3: CASSGQATYEQYF
DNA: TGTGCCAGCAGCGGACAAGCCACCTACGAGCAGTACTTC

V: TRBV27
D: TRBD1
size: many
J: TRBJ2-7
CDR3: CASSLMSGTGAYEQYF
DNA: TGTGCCAGCAGTTTAATGTCGGGGACAGGCGCCTACGAGCAGTACTTC

V: TRBV5-1
D: TRBD2
size: few
J: TRBJ2-1
CDR3: CASSRLGTSGSEVSYNEQFF
DNA: TGCGCCAGCAGCCGCCTCGGGACTAGCGGGAGTGAGGTCTCCTACAATGAGCAGTTCTTC

V: TRBV10-2
D: TRBD1
size: many
J: TRBJ2-2
CDR3: CATPGQGETGELFF
DNA: TGCGCCACCCCAGGACAGGGGGAGACCGGGGAGCTGTTTTTT

V: TRBV3-1
D: TRBD1
size: NA
J: TRBJ1-1
CDR3: CASRLTGETEAFF
DNA: TGTGCCAGCAGGTTGACAGGGGAGACTGAAGCTTTCTTT

V: TRBV28
D: TRBD1
size: many
J: TRBJ1-1
CDR3: CASSLPRGLITEAFF
DNA: TGTGCCAGCAGTTTGCCGAGGGGGCTCATCACTGAAGCTTTCTTT

V: TRBV5-1
D: NA
size: many
J: TRBJ2-7
CDR3: CASRQNPDEQYF
DNA: TGCGCCAGCCGCCAAAATCCCGACGAGCAGTACTTC

V: TRBV19
D: NA
size: many
J: TRBJ1-1
CDR3: CASSWGAWGTEAFF
DNA: TGTGCCAGTAGTTGGGGAGCCTGGGGAACTGAAGCTTTCTTT

V: TRBV29-1
D: TRBD2
size: many
J: TRBJ2-1
CDR3: CSVERRLAGALYNEQFF
DNA: TGCAGCGTTGAACGGAGGCTAGCGGGAGCCCTTTACAATGAGCAGTTCTTC

V: TRBV6-2/TRBV6-3
D: TRBD2
size: NA
J: TRBJ2-7
CDR3: CASSYWGLAGAYEQYF
DNA: TGTGCCAGCAGTTACTGGGGACTAGCGGGAGCATACGAGCAGTACTTC

V: TRBV6-2/TRBV6-3
D: TRBD2
size: many
J: TRBJ2-2
CDR3: CASSFDSGSFNTGELFF
DNA: TGTGCCAGCAGTTTCGATAGCGGGTCCTTTAACACCGGGGAGCTGTTTTTT

V: TRBV20-1
D: NA
size: many
J: TRBJ1-1
CDR3: CSARIILNTEAFF
DNA: TGCAGTGCCAGGATCATCCTGAACACTGAAGCTTTCTTT

V: TRBV5-1
D: TRBD2
size: NA
J: TRBJ2-1
CDR3: CASSSPSGRDNEQFF
DNA: TGCGCCAGCAGCTCTCCTAGCGGGAGGGACAATGAGCAGTTCTTC

V: TRBV6-1
D: NA
size: many
J: TRBJ2-3
CDR3: CASRKGGPNTDTQYF
DNA: TGTGCCAGCCGGAAAGGGGGTCCCAACACAGATACGCAGTATTTT

V: TRBV28
D: NA
size: many
J: TRBJ2-3
CDR3: CASSFEQGTDTQYF
DNA: TGTGCCAGCAGTTTCGAACAGGGCACAGATACGCAGTATTTT

V: TRBV6-2/TRBV6-3
D: NA
size: many
J: TRBJ1-1
CDR3: CASSSYTNTEAFF
DNA: TGTGCCAGCAGTTCATACACGAACACTGAAGCTTTCTTT

V: TRBV6-1
D: NA
size: many
J: TRBJ1-1
CDR3: CASRTRGGTEAFF
DNA: TGTGCCAGCAGAACCCGGGGGGGCACTGAAGCTTTCTTT

V: TRBV11-2
D: TRBD2
size: many
J: TRBJ2-2
CDR3: CASSRRGLKGPGELFF
DNA: TGTGCCAGCAGCCGTCGGGGACTAAAGGGACCCGGGGAGCTGTTTTTT

V: TRBV25-1
D: TRBD2
size: many
J: TRBJ2-1
CDR3: CASSELLAGVRNEQFF
DNA: TGTGCCAGCAGTGAGTTACTAGCGGGAGTTCGGAATGAGCAGTTCTTC

V: TRBV20-1
D: NA
size: NA
J: TRBJ2-1
CDR3: CSAPLDSRSPYNEQFF
DNA: TGCAGTGCCCCTTTGGATAGCAGGTCCCCCTACAATGAGCAGTTCTTC

V: TRBV19
D: TRBD2
size: many
J: TRBJ2-7
CDR3: CASSISAGWYEQYF
DNA: TGTGCCAGTAGTATCTCAGCGGGATGGTACGAGCAGTACTTC

V: TRBV19
D: NA
size: few
J: TRBJ2-3
CDR3: CASSIAITDTQYF
DNA: TGTGCCAGTAGTATCGCTATTACAGATACGCAGTATTTT